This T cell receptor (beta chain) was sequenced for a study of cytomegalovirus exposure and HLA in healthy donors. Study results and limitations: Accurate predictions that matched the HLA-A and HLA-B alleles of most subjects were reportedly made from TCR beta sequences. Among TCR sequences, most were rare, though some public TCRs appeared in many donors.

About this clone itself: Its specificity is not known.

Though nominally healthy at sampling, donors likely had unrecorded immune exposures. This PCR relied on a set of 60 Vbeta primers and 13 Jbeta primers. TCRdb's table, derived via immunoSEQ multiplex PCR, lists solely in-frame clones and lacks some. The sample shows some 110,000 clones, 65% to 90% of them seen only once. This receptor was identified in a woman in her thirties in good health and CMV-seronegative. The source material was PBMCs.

The CDR3 DNA reads TGTGCCACAATAGCGGGAGTAGTCACCGGGGAGCTGTTTTTT. Its protein product is CATIAGVVTGELFF. This sequence joins TRBV7-2 and TRBJ2-2; 9 bases are a match to TRBD2. The CDR3 has 14 amino acids. CDR1 is SGHTA, CDR2 FQGNSA, per germline. Trimming at V came to 10 bases and at J to 4 bases, leaving 7 bases not matched to a gene.